This T cell receptor beta chain was captured by sequencing in a study of T-cell reconstitution after alpha-beta-depleted transplantation in children (dated by TCRdb to about 2016). Regarding the complete study: T-cell immune reconstitution after TCRalphabeta/CD19-depleted allogeneic hematopoietic cell transplantation in children was quantitatively tracked in the study by means of TCR repertoire profiling. Here is what the overall study found, with its caveats: Over the following months the frequencies of hyperexpanded clones went down, and after one year T-cell counts and TCRbeta diversity were mostly credited to newly produced T cells. The apparently early recovery of alphabetaT-cell counts about two months after transplant reportedly depended on only several hundred rapidly expanded clones that came from non-depleted graft cells. In some patients, the high TCRbeta diversity seen at day 60 was put down to recipient T cells and intrathymic progenitors that had survived conditioning.

The treatment or condition label here, explained by the study, means: allogeneic hematopoietic cell transplantation with graft depleted of TCRalphabeta T cells and CD19 B cells. TCRalphabeta/CD19-depleted allogeneic hematopoietic cell grafts were given to the transplant recipients, all of whom were children. This clonotype turned up a few times. Its target antigen remains unknown. Qualities for individual bases were not recorded, and no much larger clone is one base off. The library was prepared using PCR. Instrument on record: Illumina HiSeq 2500. TCR library preparation used molecular barcoding, with unique molecular identifiers applied to normalize quantification of the TCRbeta repertoire. In TCRdb, the public reads were trimmed at Q25 with fastp and aligned with MiXCR, with productive beta chains retained. Each CDR3 protein gets just one entry, which takes the most common genes and DNA from the rows behind it. Within this sample are about 300,000 distinct CDR3 sequences, with 10% of them counted one time only. Approximately 7.6% of the sample goes to the ten largest clones.

From a lookup of the germline V gene (reference sequence), CDR1 and CDR2 are GTSNPN and SVGIG. The trim is 5 bases for V and 8 bases for J, with a gap of 10 bases between the germline ends. The CDR3, cysteine through phenylalanine, is 11 amino acids long. Just CDR3 DNA is preserved here, 33 bases in frame from base 1. Recombination connected TRBV30 to TRBJ2-1; the D gene could be TRBD1 or TRBD2, each one agreeing over 5 bases. The specimen was PBMCs, collected before TCRalphabeta/CD19-depleted stem cell transplant. This clonotype was sampled from a boy under three years old with acute myeloid leukemia, due to receive a stem cell transplant. The CDR3 reads as follows: CAWGTGDEQFF. At the DNA level, the sequence is TGTGCCTGGGGGACCGGGGATGAGCAGTTCTTC. Full variable domain (CDR3 extended with the reference TRBV30 and TRBJ2-1 proteins): SQTIHQWPATLVQPVGSPLSLECTVEGTSNPNLYWYRQAAGRGLQLLFYSVGIGQISSEVPQNLSASRPQDRQFILSSKKLLLSDSGFYLCAWGTGDEQFFGPGTRLTVL.